Included here is one TCR beta chain sequence, with context. Original processing methods: Amplification from reference gene primers served as the basis for estimated nucleated cell counts. TCRdb's copy holds only in-frame clones and misses some; the assay was immunoSEQ multiplex PCR. V and J calls and clone size are given by that table; D and trimming were obtained from the DNA. This sample has 60,000 to 75,000 clones, with about nine tenths found just once. Trimming removed 8 bases from V and 6 bases from J; junction bases left unmatched: 9. Germline V gives CDR1 SNHLY, CDR2 FYNNEI. The CDR3 contains 13 residues. The data are from a study of blood T cell repertoires in COVID-19. Overall study context: T cells, B-cell-depleted T cells, or PBMCs provided the cDNA or gDNA that served as material.

The origin of this receptor is a man between 50 and 59 years old with active COVID-19. The specimen was peripheral blood. V is TRBV2 and J is TRBJ2-7, with 8 bases matching TRBD1. In nucleotides, the CDR3 is TGTGCCAGCGCTGACAGGGGACGCCTCGAGCAGTACTTC. Translation: CASADRGRLEQYF.